This TCR beta chain was obtained from a study of T cell repertoires in cytomegalovirus infection. As for the study in general: TCR beta signatures that were public indicated CMV infection and matching HLA type. Study-wide findings and caveats: The study found HLA-C-restricted CMV-specific TCR beta clonotypes dominating the ex vivo response.

The CDR3 is 12 residues long. Trimming took 5 bases from V and 9 from J; bases not matched to a gene: 4. CDR1 and CDR2 (germline): MNHEY, SVGAGI. TCRdb redid the calling of the reads with MiXCR, one entry per CDR3 protein. The data show 750,000 to 900,000 distinct CDR3 sequences, 25% to 30% seen once. For this clonotype: Its antigen is unidentified.

The source was cultured CD8+ T cells from PBMCs, collected from culture after CMV antigen stimulation. The TCR was taken from a human donor in good health (CMV status not recorded). Some clones in this sample may be carry-over from other donors' samples. The chain joins TRBV6-5 to TRBJ2-1; 7 nucleotides match TRBD2. The CDR3 DNA reads TGTGCCAGCAGTCCGGGAGGTAGTGAGCAGTTCTTC. As protein: CASSPGGSEQFF.